This T cell receptor beta chain was found in a study of blood T cells in healthy people across ages. General study points: Diversity was estimated from one million T cells, and these estimates were considered underestimates. The lack of PBMC sorting stopped any conclusive naive versus antigen-experienced comparison.

A second roughly 6 to 11 cycle PCR used barcoded and J-beta primers. TCRdb passed the 5' RACE reads through MiXCR, listing each CDR3 protein once. The sample lists some 890,000 distinct CDR3 sequences, under 35% occurring once. In its sample, this clonotype was seen a few times. Its matching antigen is unknown. Healthy Russian Caucasian donors spanned ages about 6 to 100 years. After removal of 5 bases from V and 4 bases from J, the junction contained 8 bases not matched to a gene. Germline CDR1 SGHTA, CDR2 FQGNSA. The CDR3 contains 15 residues. These data also formed part of another study, on T cells of mothers and their children.

Sequencing input: blood. The J gene is TRBJ1-5, the V gene TRBV7-2; TRBD1 aligns across 7 bases. The sequence came from a middle-aged woman in good health. CDR3 nucleotides: TGTGCCAGCAGCGCTGCCGGGACAGAGAATCAGCCCCAGCATTTT. As protein: CASSAAGTENQPQHF. Complete variable domain (other parts from reference TRBV7-2 and TRBJ1-5): GAGVSQSPSNKVTEKGKDVELRCDPISGHTALYWYRQSLGQGLEFLIYFQGNSAPDKSGLPSDRFSAERTGGSVSTLTIQRTQQEDSAVYLCASSAAGTENQPQHFGDGTRLSIL.